The 27 T cell receptor beta chains presented below share a single source sample, sequenced in a study of blood T cell repertoires in COVID-19. Method: immunoSEQ multiplex PCR; TCRdb's copy keeps in-frame clones and lacks some. Here the sample spans 350,000 to 450,000 clones, about 90% being singletons. Sequencing input: PBMCs or T cells enriched from blood (not recorded which). All receptors come from a middle-aged man in a cohort exposed to, infected with or recovered from COVID-19 (not recorded which).

The V call is TRBV28, the J call TRBJ2-5; no definite D call. Germline V lookup: CDR1 MDHEN, CDR2 SYDVKM. The CDR3 has 13 amino acids. Trimming stripped 3 bases from V and 2 bases from J, with 7 bases between. The CDR3 loop reads CASSFDTQETQYF. CDR3 nucleotide sequence: TGTGCCAGCAGTTTCGATACACAAGAGACCCAGTACTTC.

The chain combines TRBV3-1 (or the pseudogene TRBV3-2) with TRBJ2-2; 9 bases agree with TRBD2. The CDR3 runs 16 residues. V shed 4 bases, J shed 2 bases, and the junction held 5 bases outside the gene matches. Germline V gives CDR1 LGHDT, CDR2 YNNKEL (reference sequence). CDR3 nucleotide sequence: TGTGCCAGCAGCCGCGCCGGGACTAGCAACACCGGGGAGCTGTTTTTT. It yields the protein CASSRAGTSNTGELFF.

The CDR3 bases are TGTGCCAGCAGCGTGACTAGCGGGAGGCTAACCTACAATGAGCAGTTCTTC. This gives the protein CASSVTSGRLTYNEQFF. V gene TRBV7-6 combines with J gene TRBJ2-1; TRBD2 agrees at 13 bases. The junction had 6 bases not matched to a gene; V was cut back by 5 bases and J by 2 bases. Germline V gene data show CDR1 as SGHVS and CDR2 as FNYEAQ. The CDR3 consists of 17 residues.

This chain joins TRBV5-4 and TRBJ1-1; tentative D call: TRBD1 (6 bases). CDR1 SGHNT and CDR2 YYREEE come from the germline V gene (reference sequence). CDR3 size: 15 residues. V shed 1 base and J shed 4 bases, with 14 bases lying between them. CDR3 sequence: CASSLSDRSATEAFF. The DNA of the CDR3 is TGTGCCAGCAGCTTGTCTGACAGGTCGGCCACTGAAGCTTTCTTT. The full variable domain, in which reference TRBV5-4 and TRBJ1-1 provide the parts outside the CDR3, is ETGVTQSPTHLIKTRGQQVTLRCSSQSGHNTVSWYQQALGQGPQFIFQYYREEENGRGNFPPRFSGLQFPNYSSELNVNALELDDSALYLCASSLSDRSATEAFFGQGTRLTVV.

This chain joins TRBV29-1 and TRBJ1-2; tentatively, D is TRBD1 (6 bases). Germline V gives CDR1 SQVTM, CDR2 ANQGSEA. V was cut by 2 bases and J by 5 bases, with 12 bases left in between. CDR3 length: 13 amino acids. In DNA, the CDR3 is TGCAGCGTTGAACTCGGACAGTTGTATGGCTACACCTTC. Translation: CSVELGQLYGYTF.

The chain has TRBV27 and TRBJ1-5; possibly TRBD1 for D (6 bases). Trimming pared 5 bases from V and 2 bases from J, leaving 16 bases between. Germline V gene lookup returns CDR1 MNHEY and CDR2 SMNVEV (reference sequence). CDR3 length: 16 amino acids. For the CDR3, the DNA is TGTGCCAGCAGTCCACTCGGGACATATGGCAATCAGCCCCAGCATTTT. It specifies CASSPLGTYGNQPQHF.

The genes are TRBV4-1 and TRBJ1-4; 7 bases agree with TRBD1. Trimming removed 5 bases from V and 5 bases from J; junction bases left unmatched: 11. The CDR3 extends over 16 amino acids. Germline V gives CDR1 MGHRA, CDR2 YSYEKL. The CDR3 coding sequence is TGCGCCAGCAGCAAGGGGGACCAGGGGGGAAATGAAAAACTGTTTTTT. Translating it yields CASSKGDQGGNEKLFF.

This clone was observed a few times. The chain is built from TRBV3-1 (or the pseudogene TRBV3-2) and TRBJ1-1; D is perhaps TRBD1 (6 bases). CDR3 size: 14 residues. CDR1 LGHDT and CDR2 YNNKEL come from the germline V gene (reference sequence). The V end was cut by 3 bases, the J end by 5 bases, with 13 bases between. CDR3 region: CASSQGAKGTEAFF. DNA of the CDR3: TGTGCCAGCAGCCAGGGGGCTAAAGGGACTGAAGCTTTCTTT.

This clone came up once. This chain links TRBV7-9 with TRBJ2-7; D is possibly TRBD2 (7 bases). V lost 1 base, J lost 4 bases, and 26 bases lay in between. The CDR3 totals 19 residues. Germline lookup yields CDR1 SEHNR and CDR2 FQNEAQ (reference sequence). CDR3 coding DNA: TGTGCCAGCAGCTTAGGAGGGTTGGCTTCTGGGGGGGGCAGGTACGAGCAGTACTTC. Translated, it gives CASSLGGLASGGGRYEQYF. The full variable domain, completed using reference TRBV7-9 and TRBJ2-7, is DTGVSQNPRHKITKRGQNVTFRCDPISEHNRLYWYRQTLGQGPEFLTYFQNEAQLEKSRLLSDRFSAERPKGSFSTLEIQRTEQGDSAMYLCASSLGGLASGGGRYEQYFGPGTRLTVT.

The chain uses TRBV5-1 and TRBJ1-1, with TRBD1 matching 8 bases. The CDR3 length is 15 residues. In germline, CDR1 is SGHRS, CDR2 YFSETQ. V lost 4 bases and J lost 1; bases outside the gene matches: 6. This CDR3 is CASSPFGTGNTEAFF. Written as DNA, the CDR3 is TGCGCCAGCAGCCCGTTTGGGACAGGGAACACTGAAGCTTTCTTT.

V usage is TRBV2 and J usage is TRBJ2-5; 9 positions agree with TRBD2. V was pared by 6 bases and J by 1 base, with 9 bases of the junction left unmatched. CDR3 length: 16 amino acids. The germline gives CDR1 SNHLY, CDR2 FYNNEI. The CDR3 DNA follows: TGTGCCAGCAGCGGTAAGACTAGCGGAATCCAAGAGACCCAGTACTTC. This encodes CASSGKTSGIQETQYF.

The V call is TRBV15, the J call TRBJ2-5; 13 positions agree with TRBD2. The CDR3 totals 16 residues. Per the germline V gene, CDR1 is LNHNV and CDR2 is YYDKDF (reference sequence). V shed 1 base, J shed 3 bases, and the junction held 2 bases outside the gene matches. This chain's CDR3 is CATSRVGTSGKETQYF. As DNA, the CDR3 is TGTGCCACCAGCAGAGTTGGGACTAGCGGGAAAGAGACCCAGTACTTC. Full variable domain (outside the CDR3, taken from reference TRBV15 and TRBJ2-5): DAMVIQNPRYQVTQFGKPVTLSCSQTLNHNVMYWYQQKSSQAPKLLFHYYDKDFNNEADTPDNFQSRRPNTSFCFLDIRSPGLGDTAMYLCATSRVGTSGKETQYFGPGTRLLVL.

V and J are TRBV5-1 and TRBJ1-1, with TRBD1 matching over 7 bases. Germline CDR1 is SGHRS and CDR2 is YFSETQ. CDR3 length equals 13 residues. V was pared by 6 bases and J by 2 bases, with 4 bases of the junction left unmatched. CDR3 residues: CASMGTENTEAFF. Written as DNA, the CDR3 is TGCGCCAGCATGGGGACAGAAAACACTGAAGCTTTCTTT.

The V and J genes are TRBV28 and TRBJ1-1; the D is unclear. CDR1 is MDHEN and CDR2 is SYDVKM in the germline V gene. The germline V and J ends were trimmed by 2 bases and 11 bases, with 9 bases remaining between them. This CDR3 is built from 11 residues. The CDR3 DNA reads TGTGCCAGCAGTTTAAGAGGGCGGGCTTTCTTT. The encoded protein is CASSLRGRAFF.

The chain has TRBV5-5 and TRBJ2-5; 7 bases agree with TRBD1. The trim removed 1 base at V and 6 bases at J, leaving 3 bases unmatched. The CDR3 totals 13 residues. CDR1 and CDR2 from the germline V gene are SGHKS and YYEKEE (reference sequence). This CDR3 reads CASSLYRGKTQYF. CDR3 coding DNA: TGTGCCAGCAGCTTGTACAGGGGAAAGACCCAGTACTTC. Full variable domain (missing parts from reference TRBV5-5 and TRBJ2-5): DAGVTQSPTHLIKTRGQQVTLRCSPISGHKSVSWYQQVLGQGPQFIFQYYEKEERGRGNFPDRFSARQFPNYSSELNVNALLLGDSALYLCASSLYRGKTQYFGPGTRLLVL.

The chain recombines TRBV19 with TRBJ1-4; D perhaps matches TRBD1 (6 bases). Germline CDR1 and CDR2: LNHDA and SQIVND (reference sequence). The CDR3 has 17 residues. V was pared by 6 bases and J by 0 bases, with 17 bases between. The CDR3 DNA is TGTGCCAGTAGACCCGGGGCCCGGACAGCAACTAATGAAAAACTGTTTTTT. Amino acids: CASRPGARTATNEKLFF.

The CDR3 DNA reads TGTGCCAGCAAGACAGACCACCTATACTATGGCTACACCTTC. This encodes CASKTDHLYYGYTF. The chain couples TRBV6-5 to TRBJ1-2; tentatively, D is TRBD1 (5 bases). Germline CDR1 is MNHEY and CDR2 is SVGAGI. The V end lost 7 bases, the J end lost 3 bases, and 15 bases lay between the germline ends. The CDR3 contains 14 residues.

The J gene is TRBJ2-3, the V gene TRBV4-1; D is perhaps TRBD2 (6 bases). Germline CDR1 and CDR2: MGHRA and YSYEKL. The length of the CDR3 is 17 residues. Deletions cut 1 base from V and 4 bases from J, with 18 bases between. CDR3 DNA sequence: TGCGCCAGCAGCCAAGGTATAGGGACGGGAGTGCCAGATACGCAGTATTTT. Protein: CASSQGIGTGVPDTQYF.

This chain connects TRBV6-5 to TRBJ1-1, with 7 positions matching TRBD1. V lost 8 bases to trimming and J lost 6 bases; unmatched junction nucleotides: 12. The CDR3 runs to 14 residues. Per the germline V gene, CDR1 is MNHEY and CDR2 is SVGAGI. In DNA form, the CDR3 reads TGTGCCAGCCGGTCTAGACAGGGTTGGGCTGAAGCTTTCTTT. It translates to CASRSRQGWAEAFF.

The chain recombines TRBV5-1 with TRBJ1-5, with 10 bases matching TRBD1. The CDR3 covers 13 residues. V shed 4 bases, J shed 8 bases, and the junction held 3 bases outside the gene matches. Germline lookup yields CDR1 SGHRS and CDR2 YFSETQ. The CDR3 region has the DNA TGCGCCAGCAGCAGGGACAGGGGAGAGCCCCAGCATTTT. It encodes CASSRDRGEPQHF. The full variable domain, its missing parts supplied by reference TRBV5-1 and TRBJ1-5, is KAGVTQTPRYLIKTRGQQVTLSCSPISGHRSVSWYQQTPGQGLQFLFEYFSETQRNKGNFPGRFSGRQFSNSRSEMNVSTLELGDSALYLCASSRDRGEPQHFGDGTRLSIL.

As DNA, the CDR3 is TGTGCCAGCAGCTTAGTGGATTGCGGGAGGTCCAAAAACATTCAGTACTTC. Translation gives CASSLVDCGRSKNIQYF. The chain employs TRBV7-6 and TRBJ2-4, with TRBD2 identical over 8 bases. Germline V gene sequence: CDR1 SGHVS, CDR2 FNYEAQ. This CDR3 is built from 17 residues. The V segment lost 1 base and the J segment 2 bases; nucleotides outside the gene matches: 7.

This clone was counted once. This CDR3 is CASSQRSDSSNQPQHF. CDR3 nucleotides: TGCGCCAGCAGCCAAAGGTCTGACAGTAGCAATCAGCCCCAGCATTTT. This chain joins TRBV4-1 and TRBJ1-5; D perhaps matches TRBD1 (5 bases). The V end lost 2 bases, the J end lost 0 bases, and 11 bases lay between the germline ends. CDR1 and CDR2 (germline): MGHRA, YSYEKL. CDR3 length equals 16 residues.

This rearrangement joins TRBV27 to TRBJ1-2; the match to TRBD1 covers 9 bases. The CDR3 length is 13 residues. V gave up 3 bases and J gave up 7 bases; unmatched junction bases: 3. Germline lookup yields CDR1 MNHEY and CDR2 SMNVEV (reference sequence). The CDR3 region has the DNA TGTGCCAGCAGTTTCCGGGACAGGGCTGGCTACACCTTC. This translates into CASSFRDRAGYTF.

The genes are TRBV10-2 and TRBJ1-1; 9 nucleotides align to TRBD1. This CDR3 has 15 residues. Unmatched junction bases numbered 7, after V lost 3 bases and J lost 5 bases. Germline V gene sequence: CDR1 WSHSY, CDR2 SAAADI. CDR3 DNA sequence: TGCGCCAGCAGTGACTCGGGACAGGGTTGGACTGAAGCTTTCTTT. Residues: CASSDSGQGWTEAFF.

Only a few counts were recorded for this clone. The chain recombines TRBV30 with TRBJ1-1; D is perhaps TRBD1 (6 bases). Trimming stripped 0 bases from V and 3 bases from J, with 23 bases between. This CDR3 is 18 amino acids long. Germline V gene sequence: CDR1 GTSNPN, CDR2 SVGIG (reference sequence). CDR3 sequence reads: CAWSVNRDWGGRDTEAFF. CDR3 nucleotides: TGTGCCTGGAGTGTAAATAGGGACTGGGGGGGGCGCGACACTGAAGCTTTCTTT.

The V gene is TRBV3-1 (or the pseudogene TRBV3-2), the J gene TRBJ1-1, with a tentative D call TRBD1 (5 bases). Trimming took off 1 base at V and 0 bases at J, with 9 bases between the two ends. The CDR3 is made up of 15 amino acids. Looked up from germline, CDR1 is LGHDT and CDR2 is YNNKEL (reference sequence). The CDR3 spells CASSQAPGLNTEAFF. CDR3 DNA: TGTGCCAGCAGCCAAGCCCCAGGGTTGAACACTGAAGCTTTCTTT.

The J gene is TRBJ2-7, the V gene TRBV19, with D perhaps TRBD1 (5 bases). The V and J ends lost 5 bases and 2 bases respectively, with 13 bases between them. Looked up from germline, CDR1 is LNHDA and CDR2 is SQIVND (reference sequence). This CDR3 comprises 14 residues. CDR3 nucleotides: TGTGCCAGTAGTCCCCCCGACAGACCCTACGAGCAGTACTTC. This encodes CASSPPDRPYEQYF.